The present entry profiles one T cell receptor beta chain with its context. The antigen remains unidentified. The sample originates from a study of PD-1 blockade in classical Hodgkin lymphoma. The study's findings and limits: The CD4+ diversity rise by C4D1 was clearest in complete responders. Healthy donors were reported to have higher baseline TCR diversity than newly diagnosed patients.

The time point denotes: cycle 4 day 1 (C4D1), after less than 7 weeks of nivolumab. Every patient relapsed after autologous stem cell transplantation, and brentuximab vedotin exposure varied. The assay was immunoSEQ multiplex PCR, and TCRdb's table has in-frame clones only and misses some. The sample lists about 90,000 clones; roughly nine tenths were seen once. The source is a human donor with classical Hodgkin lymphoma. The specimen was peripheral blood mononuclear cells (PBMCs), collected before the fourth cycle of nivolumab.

The chain's CDR3 is CASSALTEAFF. The CDR3 bases are TGTGCCAGCAGCGCCCTAACTGAAGCTTTCTTT. This rearrangement joins TRBV5-6 to TRBJ1-1, with no clear D. With 4 bases removed from V and 5 bases from J, the gap between germline ends came to 6 bases. The CDR3 has 11 residues. The germline CDR1 and CDR2 sequences are SGHDT and YYEEEE.